One and the same sample provided the 27 T cell receptor beta chains below, sequenced in a study of T cell responses to AZD1222 COVID-19 vaccine. Produced via immunoSEQ multiplex PCR; TCRdb's table is partial and in-frame only. The data hold 55,000 to 90,000 clones, with roughly four fifths observed a single time. Sequenced here: peripheral blood, sampled on day 0 of AZD1222 vaccination. These receptors originate from an adult in good health.

The chain recombines TRBV10-2 with TRBJ1-1; D might be TRBD1 (5 bases). The CDR3 loop spans 20 amino acids. The germline CDR1 and CDR2 sequences are WSHSY and SAAADI. V was trimmed by 2 bases and J by 0 bases, leaving 25 bases between them. The CDR3 protein is CASSEGVLIRDWLMNTEAFF. The CDR3 DNA follows: TGCGCCAGCAGTGAGGGCGTATTAATTCGGGACTGGCTCATGAACACTGAAGCTTTCTTT.

The chain joins TRBV7-6 to TRBJ2-7; D possibly corresponds to TRBD1 (5 bases). V was shortened by 0 bases and J by 2 bases, with 8 bases between the two germline ends. Germline loops: CDR1 SGHVS, CDR2 FNYEAQ. The CDR3 has 14 residues. CDR3 nucleotide sequence: TGTGCCAGCAGCTTAGCGAAGGGGCCCTACGAGCAGTACTTC. Its protein product is CASSLAKGPYEQYF.

V gene TRBV29-1 combines with J gene TRBJ2-1; 7 nucleotides match TRBD2. Looked up from germline, CDR1 is SQVTM and CDR2 is ANQGSEA. This CDR3 comprises 14 residues. After removal of 5 bases from V and 4 bases from J, the junction contained 8 bases not matched to a gene. The CDR3 nucleotides are TGCAGCGTTCTAAGTGGACTAGGGTACAATGAGCAGTTCTTC. Translated, it gives CSVLSGLGYNEQFF.

This CDR3 reads CASSSRLAGGTTGELFF. The CDR3 DNA sequence: TGTGCCAGCAGCTCCCGACTAGCGGGGGGGACCACCGGGGAGCTGTTTTTT. V and J are TRBV7-2 and TRBJ2-2, with 14 bases that match TRBD2. The J segment lost 4 bases and the V segment lost 4 bases, leaving 5 bases of the junction unmatched. The CDR3 has 17 amino acids. Germline CDR1 SGHTA, CDR2 FQGNSA.

The chain combines TRBV7-2 with TRBJ2-7, with D maybe TRBD2 (7 bases). The V end was cut by 1 base, the J end by 1 base, with 11 bases between. The CDR3 is made up of 15 amino acids. Germline V gene lookup returns CDR1 SGHTA and CDR2 FQGNSA. The CDR3 region has the DNA TGTGCCAGCAGCTTAGTGGGGGGGCCTTCCTACGAGCAGTACTTC. It yields the protein CASSLVGGPSYEQYF.

As to this clone: The same CDR3 arises from other DNA sequences in this sample as well. This chain links TRBV5-1 with TRBJ1-2; D is unresolved. Germline-derived CDR1 and CDR2 are SGHRS and YFSETQ. The ends were cut back, 0 bases at V and 8 bases at J, with 5 bases in the middle. The CDR3 extends over 11 amino acids. CDR3 sequence reads: CASSLEGGYTF. The CDR3 DNA is TGCGCCAGCAGCTTGGAGGGAGGCTACACCTTC. The full variable domain, rest sourced from reference TRBV5-1 and TRBJ1-2, is KAGVTQTPRYLIKTRGQQVTLSCSPISGHRSVSWYQQTPGQGLQFLFEYFSETQRNKGNFPGRFSGRQFSNSRSEMNVSTLELGDSALYLCASSLEGGYTFGSGTRLTVV.

This sequence joins TRBV27 and TRBJ2-2, with 10 nucleotides matching TRBD1. The CDR3 extends over 16 amino acids. CDR1 MNHEY and CDR2 SMNVEV come from the germline V gene (reference sequence). The J segment lost 3 bases and the V segment lost 5 bases, leaving 6 bases of the junction unmatched. The CDR3 loop is CASSIIGTGDTGELFF. The CDR3 bases are TGTGCCAGCAGTATCATTGGGACAGGGGACACCGGGGAGCTGTTTTTT.

V is TRBV5-4 and J is TRBJ1-2; D may be TRBD1 (5 bases). V shed 3 bases and J shed 7 bases, with 16 bases lying between them. CDR3 size: 14 residues. Per germline, CDR1 SGHNT and CDR2 YYREEE (reference sequence). The DNA for the CDR3 is TGTGCCAGCAGCTCGGCACAAGGGGCGGGTGGCTACACCTTC. Translated, it gives CASSSAQGAGGYTF. Together with reference TRBV5-4 and TRBJ1-2, the CDR3 gives the full variable domain: ETGVTQSPTHLIKTRGQQVTLRCSSQSGHNTVSWYQQALGQGPQFIFQYYREEENGRGNFPPRFSGLQFPNYSSELNVNALELDDSALYLCASSSAQGAGGYTFGSGTRLTVV.

The J gene is TRBJ1-6, the V gene TRBV5-1; a possible D gene is TRBD1 (5 bases). The CDR3 covers 14 residues. Germline CDR1 reads SGHRS; CDR2 reads YFSETQ. V gave up 2 bases and J gave up 6 bases, with 9 bases separating them. The CDR3 bases are TGCGCCAGCAGCTTCACAGGAGTTAATTCACCCCTCCACTTT. Protein sequence: CASSFTGVNSPLHF.

The gene calls are TRBV4-2 and TRBJ2-7; D could derive from TRBD1 or TRBD2 (6 bases each). The CDR3 has 16 residues. V shed 0 bases and J shed 3 bases, with 15 bases lying between them. CDR1 is LGHNA, CDR2 YNFKEQ, per germline. CDR3 amino acids: CASSQEVRGRVYEQYF. CDR3 bases: TGTGCCAGCAGCCAAGAGGTTCGGGGGCGCGTCTACGAGCAGTACTTC.

V usage is TRBV4-1 and J usage is TRBJ1-5, with 7 positions matching TRBD1. CDR1 is MGHRA, CDR2 YSYEKL, per germline. The ends lost 4 bases at V and 2 bases at J; junction bases unmatched: 11. This CDR3 is 17 amino acids long. The CDR3 region has the DNA TGCGCCAGCAGCCTCCAAATCCGACAGGGAGGCAATCAGCCCCAGCATTTT. This gives the protein CASSLQIRQGGNQPQHF.

The V gene is TRBV4-1, the J gene TRBJ1-2, with a weak D call TRBD1 (5 bases). This CDR3 contains 15 residues. Deletions cut 0 bases from V and 0 bases from J, with 8 bases between. Germline loops: CDR1 MGHRA, CDR2 YSYEKL. For the CDR3, the DNA is TGCGCCAGCAGCCAAGATTACAGGTCTAACTATGGCTACACCTTC. It codes for CASSQDYRSNYGYTF.

V and J are TRBV5-1 and TRBJ1-1; tentatively, D is TRBD1 (5 bases). Germline V gene lookup returns CDR1 SGHRS and CDR2 YFSETQ. The CDR3 is 14 amino acids. V lost 5 bases to trimming and J lost 3 bases, with 14 bases between them. CDR3 DNA sequence: TGCGCCAGCAGTCCCAGGGAATCTGACACTGAAGCTTTCTTT. This translates into CASSPRESDTEAFF.

The chain links TRBV6-1 to TRBJ1-2; maybe TRBD1 (6 bases). This CDR3 contains 14 residues. The germline gives CDR1 MNHNS, CDR2 SASEGT. The germline V and J ends were trimmed by 7 bases and 5 bases, with 17 bases remaining between them. The CDR3 region has the DNA TGTGCCAGCACCCCGGCGGGGGCCGGGTATGGCTACACCTTC. It specifies CASTPAGAGYGYTF.

The chain uses TRBV3-1 (or the pseudogene TRBV3-2) and TRBJ1-2, with unresolved D. V dropped 1 base and J dropped 11 bases, with 11 bases sitting between them. This CDR3 has 12 residues. Germline V gives CDR1 LGHDT, CDR2 YNNKEL (reference sequence). The CDR3 DNA follows: TGTGCCAGCAGCCAAGGTGCAGTCCGATACACCTTC. The encoded protein is CASSQGAVRYTF.

This chain connects TRBV3-1 (or the pseudogene TRBV3-2) to TRBJ2-1, with D unresolved. Looked up from germline, CDR1 is LGHDT and CDR2 is YNNKEL (reference sequence). The CDR3 spans 14 residues. The germline V and J ends were trimmed by 4 bases and 8 bases, with 15 bases remaining between them. CDR3 region: CASSRRLDPHEQFF. CDR3 DNA sequence: TGTGCCAGCAGCCGACGACTTGATCCACATGAGCAGTTCTTC.

This clone appeared a single time. This chain connects TRBV5-4 to TRBJ2-5; tentative D call: TRBD2 (5 bases). V was clipped by 7 bases and J by 0 bases, with 22 bases between them. Germline V CDR1 and CDR2: SGHNT, YYREEE (reference sequence). The CDR3 sequence is 17 residues long. The CDR3 region has the DNA TGTGCCAGCTCCCACGGGGTCAGTAGCAGGTACCAAGAGACCCAGTACTTC. It yields the protein CASSHGVSSRYQETQYF.

This clone was seen just once. The V call is TRBV5-1, the J call TRBJ1-5; 7 nucleotides match TRBD1. This CDR3 spans 17 amino acids. Germline CDR1 is SGHRS and CDR2 is YFSETQ. Unmatched junction bases numbered 8, after V lost 0 bases and J lost 2 bases. The CDR3 protein is CASSLAPGGMGNQPQHF. The CDR3 region has the DNA TGCGCCAGCAGCTTGGCCCCAGGGGGTATGGGCAATCAGCCCCAGCATTTT. The entire variable domain, with the rest obtained from reference TRBV5-1 and TRBJ1-5, is as follows: KAGVTQTPRYLIKTRGQQVTLSCSPISGHRSVSWYQQTPGQGLQFLFEYFSETQRNKGNFPGRFSGRQFSNSRSEMNVSTLELGDSALYLCASSLAPGGMGNQPQHFGDGTRLSIL.

The rearrangement uses TRBV7-6 and TRBJ2-5; D may match TRBD1 or TRBD2 (5 bases each). This CDR3 is 13 amino acids long. Germline V gene data show CDR1 as SGHVS and CDR2 as FNYEAQ. V lost 8 bases and J lost 5, with 15 bases in between. CDR3 protein: CASARGGRETQYF. The CDR3 nucleotides read TGTGCCAGCGCCCGTGGGGGTCGCGAGACCCAGTACTTC.

The chain links TRBV7-2 to TRBJ2-1; perhaps TRBD2 as D (5 bases). Per the germline V gene, CDR1 is SGHTA and CDR2 is FQGNSA. V lost 0 bases, J lost 2 bases, and 8 bases lay in between. The CDR3 extends over 15 amino acids. The CDR3 here is CASSLALAPYNEQFF. In DNA form, the CDR3 reads TGTGCCAGCAGCTTAGCCCTAGCCCCCTACAATGAGCAGTTCTTC.

CDR3 sequence (DNA): TGTGCCAGCAGTAGAACGGAGACTGAAGCTTTCTTT. Protein sequence: CASSRTETEAFF. The chain carries TRBV2 and TRBJ1-1; D ambiguous. Germline V lookup: CDR1 SNHLY, CDR2 FYNNEI. This CDR3 is built from 12 residues. Trimming left V 5 bases short and J 5 bases short, with 9 bases between.

The rearrangement links TRBV19 to TRBJ2-3; TRBD1 matches 9 bases. V shed 4 bases and J 2 bases; nucleotides not matched to a gene: 7. The CDR3 totals 16 residues. Germline CDR1 LNHDA, CDR2 SQIVND (reference sequence). The DNA of the CDR3 is TGTGCCAGTAGTACCGACCGGGACAGGGACACAGATACGCAGTATTTT. Translation gives CASSTDRDRDTDTQYF.

The CDR3 loop reads CASVPRTGAANYGYTF. CDR3 sequence (DNA): TGTGCCAGCGTTCCTAGGACAGGCGCGGCTAACTATGGCTACACCTTC. J is TRBJ1-2 and V is TRBV2, with 7 bases fitting TRBD1. The CDR3 spans 16 residues. The ends lost 8 bases at V and 0 bases at J; junction bases unmatched: 12. CDR1 SNHLY and CDR2 FYNNEI come from the germline V gene.

The rearrangement joins TRBV3-1 (or the pseudogene TRBV3-2) to TRBJ2-3, with D perhaps given as TRBD1 or TRBD2 (6 bases each). CDR1 is LGHDT, CDR2 YNNKEL, per germline (reference sequence). The V gene lost 6 bases and the J gene lost 2 bases, with 12 bases spanning the gap. The CDR3 is made up of 14 amino acids. The chain's CDR3 is CASSRGQSTDTQYF. Written as DNA, the CDR3 is TGTGCCAGCAGTCGGGGGCAGTCCACAGATACGCAGTATTTT.

This rearrangement joins TRBV9 to TRBJ2-2, with a tentative D call TRBD1 (7 bases). This CDR3 comprises 14 residues. Germline V lookup: CDR1 SGDLS, CDR2 YYNGEE. V lost 3 bases to trimming and J lost 7 bases, with 13 bases between them. The CDR3 loop is CASSAGGGGGELFF. Here the CDR3 DNA reads TGTGCCAGCAGCGCAGGGGGAGGTGGCGGGGAGCTGTTTTTT.

The rearrangement joins TRBV2 to TRBJ1-5; perhaps TRBD1 as D (6 bases). The germline V gene has CDR1 SNHLY and CDR2 FYNNEI. The CDR3 runs to 15 residues. Trimming took off 8 bases at V and 4 bases at J, with 18 bases between the two ends. CDR3 nucleotide sequence: TGTGCCAGCCTCGAAGGACAGTTGATAAATCAGCCCCAGCATTTT. Translated: CASLEGQLINQPQHF. Full variable domain (outside the CDR3, taken from reference TRBV2 and TRBJ1-5): EPEVTQTPSHQVTQMGQEVILRCVPISNHLYFYWYRQILGQKVEFLVSFYNNEISEKSEIFDDQFSVERPDGSNFTLKIRSTKLEDSAMYFCASLEGQLINQPQHFGDGTRLSIL.

This chain uses TRBV15 with TRBJ1-4, with D possibly TRBD1 on 5 matching bases. From germline, CDR1 is LNHNV and CDR2 YYDKDF (reference sequence). V dropped 0 bases and J dropped 8 bases, with 13 bases sitting between them. This CDR3 region has 15 residues. CDR3 DNA: TGTGCCACCAGCAGAGATCGCCGGGGGAACGAAAAACTGTTTTTT. This gives the protein CATSRDRRGNEKLFF.